The 25 T cell receptor beta chains reported below all come from one sample, sequenced in a study of blood T cell repertoires in COVID-19. Repertoires were generated with immunoSEQ multiplex PCR, while TCRdb's copy carries only in-frame clones and drops some. Of 290,000 or so clones listed, around 86% are singletons. The sequenced sample consisted of PBMCs or T cells enriched from blood (not recorded which). Receptors were obtained from a woman aged 18 to 35 who had recovered from COVID-19.

The chain joins TRBV4-1 to TRBJ2-5; 7 nucleotides line up with TRBD2. Germline V CDR1 and CDR2: MGHRA, YSYEKL. CDR3 length: 13 amino acids. Trimming at V came to 4 bases and at J to 5 bases, leaving 4 bases not matched to a gene. CDR3: CASSLGGWETQYF. CDR3 in DNA: TGCGCCAGCAGCCTGGGGGGGTGGGAGACCCAGTACTTC.

The chain links TRBV19 to TRBJ1-6, with 7 bases aligning to TRBD1. The CDR3 runs 16 residues. V lost 7 bases and J lost 4; bases outside the gene matches: 10. CDR1 and CDR2 from the germline V gene are LNHDA and SQIVND (reference sequence). The CDR3 DNA reads as TGTGCCAGTAACGAATCGGGACAGACTTATAATTCACCCCTCCACTTT. Residues: CASNESGQTYNSPLHF.

The rearrangement joins TRBV7-9 to TRBJ2-3, with D possibly being TRBD1 (5 bases). The CDR3 totals 19 residues. Germline loops: CDR1 SEHNR, CDR2 FQNEAQ (reference sequence). Trimming removed 3 bases at V and 1 base at J, with 23 bases between. CDR3 loop: CASSFGHLNFGSRTDTQYF. CDR3 bases: TGTGCCAGCAGCTTCGGACACCTAAACTTTGGGTCCCGCACAGATACGCAGTATTTT.

V and J are TRBV5-1 and TRBJ2-6, with TRBD2 matching over 10 bases. The CDR3 contains 18 residues. The junction had 6 bases not matched to a gene; V was cut back by 3 bases and J by 0 bases. CDR1 and CDR2 (germline): SGHRS, YFSETQ. DNA of the CDR3: TGCGCCAGCAGCTCGTTACTAGCGGGGTTCTCTGGGGCCAACGTCCTGACTTTC. Residues: CASSSLLAGFSGANVLTF.

The V gene is TRBV25-1, the J gene TRBJ1-6; TRBD1 is a possible D gene (6 bases). Trimming left V 0 bases short and J 8 bases short, with 20 bases between. Germline CDR1 MGHDK, CDR2 SYGVNS. The CDR3 has 18 residues. The CDR3 coding sequence is TGTGCCAGCAGTGAATATTTCAGGGGTGCTCATGAAGATTCACCCCTCCACTTT. Its protein is CASSEYFRGAHEDSPLHF.

The chain joins TRBV6-5 to TRBJ2-1; D is perhaps TRBD2 (6 bases). The CDR3 loop spans 14 amino acids. Trimming cost V 2 bases and J 10 bases, with 15 bases left between them. Germline-derived CDR1 and CDR2 are MNHEY and SVGAGI. The CDR3 nucleotides are TGTGCCAGCAGTTACGGACTACGGGGCCACGAGCAGTTCTTC. Protein: CASSYGLRGHEQFF.

The chain recombines TRBV7-9 with TRBJ2-7, with TRBD1 matching 7 bases. Unmatched junction bases numbered 7, after V lost 9 bases and J lost 5 bases. CDR1 is SEHNR, CDR2 FQNEAQ, per germline (reference sequence). The CDR3 has 12 residues. CDR3 loop: CARPTGVDEQYF. In DNA, the CDR3 is TGTGCCAGGCCAACAGGGGTCGACGAGCAGTACTTC.

V and J are TRBV11-3 and TRBJ2-7, with TRBD1 as a possible D gene (5 bases). The V end was cut by 6 bases, the J end by 3 bases, with 12 bases between. Germline V gene lookup returns CDR1 SGHNT and CDR2 YENEEA. The CDR3 has 13 amino acids. DNA of the CDR3: TGTGCCAGCAGTTCCGACAGACTCTACGAGCAGTACTTC. It specifies CASSSDRLYEQYF.

V is TRBV6-4 and J is TRBJ1-4; 12 bases align to TRBD1. The CDR3 is 16 amino acids. Per the germline V gene, CDR1 is MRHNA and CDR2 is SNTAGT. Trimming took 5 bases from V and 2 from J; bases not matched to a gene: 3. CDR3 coding DNA: TGTGCCAGCAGTCTCGGGACAGGGGGCACTAATGAAAAACTGTTTTTT. This encodes CASSLGTGGTNEKLFF.

This chain uses TRBV5-6 with TRBJ2-2; 9 nucleotides agree with TRBD1. Trimming took 4 bases from V and 9 from J; bases not matched to a gene: 19. CDR3 length equals 18 residues. Germline V lookup: CDR1 SGHDT, CDR2 YYEEEE. CDR3 loop: CASSPAGTGLNLHRELFF. The CDR3 DNA reads as TGTGCCAGCAGCCCAGCCGGGACAGGGCTGAATCTTCACCGGGAGCTGTTTTTT.

J is TRBJ1-1 and V is TRBV28, with 7 bases that match TRBD1. The CDR3 runs to 16 residues. Germline loops: CDR1 MDHEN, CDR2 SYDVKM. The V and J ends lost 1 base and 1 base, in that order; junction bases with no gene match: 6. CDR3 region: CASSLFSGGRNTEAFF. In nucleotides, the CDR3 is TGTGCCAGCAGTTTATTTTCAGGGGGTAGGAACACTGAAGCTTTCTTT.

This sequence joins TRBV5-1 and TRBJ1-1; tentatively, D is TRBD1 (6 bases). Trimming left V 3 bases short and J 1 base short, with 10 bases between. Germline CDR1 SGHRS, CDR2 YFSETQ. This CDR3 contains 14 residues. CDR3 in amino acids: CASSWGGGNTEAFF. In DNA form, the CDR3 reads TGCGCCAGCAGCTGGGGAGGGGGGAACACTGAAGCTTTCTTT. The variable domain in full, completed from reference TRBV5-1 and TRBJ1-1, reads KAGVTQTPRYLIKTRGQQVTLSCSPISGHRSVSWYQQTPGQGLQFLFEYFSETQRNKGNFPGRFSGRQFSNSRSEMNVSTLELGDSALYLCASSWGGGNTEAFFGQGTRLTVV.

The J gene is TRBJ2-3, the V gene TRBV27; 8 bases map to TRBD2. The germline V gene encodes CDR1 MNHEY and CDR2 SMNVEV (reference sequence). This CDR3 has 14 residues. V was clipped by 3 bases and J by 4 bases; unmatched bases: 3. CDR3 coding DNA: TGTGCCAGCAGTTTCACGGGGGGGCCAGATACGCAGTATTTT. Translated, it gives CASSFTGGPDTQYF.

This chain connects TRBV5-1 to TRBJ1-1; D possibly corresponds to TRBD1 (6 bases). The CDR3 runs 14 residues. With 4 bases removed from V and 3 bases from J, the gap between germline ends came to 13 bases. The germline CDR1 and CDR2 sequences are SGHRS and YFSETQ. In DNA, the CDR3 is TGCGCCAGCAGCCCTTGGTCAGGGGACACTGAAGCTTTCTTT. This translates into CASSPWSGDTEAFF.

The V gene is TRBV5-5, the J gene TRBJ1-4; D is uncertain. The CDR3 has 15 amino acids. With 4 bases removed from V and 0 bases from J, the gap between germline ends came to 10 bases. The germline gives CDR1 SGHKS, CDR2 YYEKEE (reference sequence). The CDR3 here is CASSAERATNEKLFF. The CDR3 coding sequence is TGTGCCAGCAGCGCAGAACGGGCAACTAATGAAAAACTGTTTTTT.

This chain joins TRBV2 and TRBJ2-5; D is perhaps TRBD2 (6 bases). The germline CDR1 and CDR2 sequences are SNHLY and FYNNEI. The CDR3 has 12 residues. Trimming left V 8 bases short and J 5 bases short, with 12 bases between. CDR3 amino acids: CASCGDGETQYF. The CDR3 bases are TGTGCCAGCTGCGGGGATGGGGAGACCCAGTACTTC.

The chain carries TRBV5-1 and TRBJ1-2; D unclear. The CDR3 spans 14 residues. The germline gives CDR1 SGHRS, CDR2 YFSETQ. The V gene lost 0 bases and the J gene lost 6 bases, with 12 bases spanning the gap. CDR3: CASSLGGVRDGYTF. The CDR3 DNA sequence: TGCGCCAGCAGCTTGGGAGGCGTACGCGATGGCTACACCTTC.

The rearrangement uses TRBV18 and TRBJ2-7, with TRBD2 as a possible D gene (10 bases). This CDR3 has 18 residues. Germline loops: CDR1 KGHSH, CDR2 LQKENI. Trimming removed 3 bases at V and 3 bases at J, with 24 bases between. The DNA for the CDR3 is TGTGCCAGCTCACCGGGACAGGGAATGAGACTAGCGGGCTACGAGCAGTACTTC. Amino acids: CASSPGQGMRLAGYEQYF.

V gene TRBV2 combines with J gene TRBJ2-7, with 10 bases that match TRBD1. Germline V gives CDR1 SNHLY, CDR2 FYNNEI. CDR3 size: 15 residues. V trimming: 3 bases; J trimming: 3 bases; junction bases outside the gene matches: 5. The CDR3 coding sequence is TGTGCCAGCAGTGAGAGGACAGGGGGATACTACGAGCAGTACTTC. Its translation: CASSERTGGYYEQYF.

This sequence joins TRBV19 and TRBJ1-2; D not resolved. CDR3 length: 13 residues. V was shortened by 6 bases and J by 3 bases, with 11 bases between the two germline ends. CDR1 is LNHDA, CDR2 SQIVND, per germline (reference sequence). The CDR3 sequence: CASSSPRDYGYTF. The CDR3 DNA follows: TGTGCCAGTAGCAGCCCCCGGGACTATGGCTACACCTTC.

The chain employs TRBV11-3 and TRBJ1-2, with D possibly TRBD1 on 5 matching bases. V was cut by 5 bases and J by 1 base, with 17 bases left in between. The CDR3 contains 16 residues. CDR1 is SGHNT, CDR2 YENEEA, per germline. The CDR3 region has the DNA TGTGCCAGCAGCCCTGGCCCTGACAGCTTTAACTATGGCTACACCTTC. Translation: CASSPGPDSFNYGYTF.

The J gene is TRBJ2-3, the V gene TRBV24-1, with TRBD2 matching 8 bases. Trimming took 9 bases from V and 7 from J; bases not matched to a gene: 17. CDR3 length: 16 amino acids. The germline CDR1 and CDR2 sequences are KGHDR and SFDVKD. CDR3 bases: TGTGCCACCCCCGGCCGGGGGGGCCTGGATCTCAATACGCAGTATTTT. Its translation: CATPGRGGLDLNTQYF.

This chain uses TRBV27 with TRBJ2-5, with D tentatively TRBD1 (6 bases). The CDR3 contains 19 residues. Germline V gives CDR1 MNHEY, CDR2 SMNVEV (reference sequence). V lost 1 base, J lost 2 bases, and 23 bases lay in between. The CDR3 DNA is TGTGCCAGCAGTTTATATCAGAGCCTCTCCCCGACAGGACAAGAGACCCAGTACTTC. It yields the protein CASSLYQSLSPTGQETQYF.

This chain joins TRBV6-6 and TRBJ2-1; 9 bases are shared with TRBD2. The CDR3 spans 16 residues. Germline V gene sequence: CDR1 MNHNY, CDR2 SVGAGI (reference sequence). The J segment lost 3 bases and the V segment lost 2 bases, leaving 5 bases of the junction unmatched. Here the CDR3 reads CASSYRTSAIYNEQFF. The CDR3 bases are TGTGCCAGCAGTTACAGGACTAGCGCGATCTACAATGAGCAGTTCTTC.

This chain joins TRBV13 and TRBJ1-2, with a possible D match to TRBD1 (6 bases). Trimming took 0 bases from V and 2 from J, leaving 10 bases between them. Germline lookup yields CDR1 PRHDT and CDR2 FYEKMQ (reference sequence). The length of the CDR3 is 15 residues. The CDR3 spells CASSLGGQPNYGYTF. DNA of the CDR3: TGTGCCAGCAGCTTAGGCGGACAGCCAAACTATGGCTACACCTTC.